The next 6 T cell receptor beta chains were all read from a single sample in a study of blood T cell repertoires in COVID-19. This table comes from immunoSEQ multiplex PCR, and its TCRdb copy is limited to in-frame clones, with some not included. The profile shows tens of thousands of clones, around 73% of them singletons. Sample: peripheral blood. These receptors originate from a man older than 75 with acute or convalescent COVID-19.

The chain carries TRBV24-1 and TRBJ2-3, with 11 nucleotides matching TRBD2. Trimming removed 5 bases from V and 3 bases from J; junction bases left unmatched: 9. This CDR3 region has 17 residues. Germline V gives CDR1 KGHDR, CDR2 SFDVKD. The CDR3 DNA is TGTGCCACCAGTGTCTACCTTAGCGGGGGGGCAACAGATACGCAGTATTTT. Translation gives CATSVYLSGGATDTQYF.

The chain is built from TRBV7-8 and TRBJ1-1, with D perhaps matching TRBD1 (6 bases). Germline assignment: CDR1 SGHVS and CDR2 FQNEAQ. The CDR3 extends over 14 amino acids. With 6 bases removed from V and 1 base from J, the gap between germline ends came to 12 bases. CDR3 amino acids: CASRARTANTEAFF. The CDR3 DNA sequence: TGTGCCAGCAGAGCACGGACAGCGAACACTGAAGCTTTCTTT.

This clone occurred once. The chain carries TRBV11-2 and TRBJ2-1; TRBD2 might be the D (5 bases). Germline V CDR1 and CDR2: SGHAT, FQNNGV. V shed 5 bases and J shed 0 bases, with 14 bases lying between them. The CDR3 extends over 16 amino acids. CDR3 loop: CASSLRLGSSYNEQFF. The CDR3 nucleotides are TGTGCCAGCAGCCTTCGACTGGGGAGCTCCTACAATGAGCAGTTCTTC.

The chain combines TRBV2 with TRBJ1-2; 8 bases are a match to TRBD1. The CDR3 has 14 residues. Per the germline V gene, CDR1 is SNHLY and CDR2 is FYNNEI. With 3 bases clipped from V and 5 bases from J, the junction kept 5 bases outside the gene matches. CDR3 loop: CASSEQGAKYGYTF. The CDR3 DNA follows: TGTGCCAGCAGTGAGCAGGGGGCGAAATATGGCTACACCTTC.

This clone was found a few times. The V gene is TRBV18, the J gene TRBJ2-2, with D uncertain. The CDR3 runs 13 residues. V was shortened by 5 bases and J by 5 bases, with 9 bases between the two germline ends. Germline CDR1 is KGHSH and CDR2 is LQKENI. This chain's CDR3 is CASSSARTGELFF. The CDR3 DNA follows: TGTGCCAGCTCATCCGCTAGAACCGGGGAGCTGTTTTTT.

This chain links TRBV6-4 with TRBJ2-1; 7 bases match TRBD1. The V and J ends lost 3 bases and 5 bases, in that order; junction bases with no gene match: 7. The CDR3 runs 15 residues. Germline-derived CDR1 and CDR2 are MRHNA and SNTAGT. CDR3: CASSETTGINNEQFF. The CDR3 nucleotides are TGTGCCAGCAGTGAGACGACAGGGATTAACAATGAGCAGTTCTTC.